Listed below are T cell receptor beta chains from one sample, sequenced in a study of cytomegalovirus exposure and HLA in healthy donors. Profiled with immunoSEQ multiplex PCR; TCRdb holds only in-frame clones, not every one. The data contain approximately 170,000 clones, around 65% of them singletons. The sequencing input was PBMCs. The receptors stem from a woman aged 40 to 55 in good health and CMV-seropositive. Both conserved end residues are part of each CDR3. D genes are given only for firm matches.

CDR3 length	D gene	V gene	J gene	CDR3 protein
15	TRBD2	TRBV6-1	TRBJ2-7	CASQPGLAATYEQYF
15	NA	TRBV27	TRBJ2-7	CAARMSREGPYEQYF
19	TRBD2	TRBV18	TRBJ2-3	CASSPLPGLAGESTDTQYF
15	NA	TRBV5-1	TRBJ1-1	CASSLAVQKNTEAFF
13	NA	TRBV7-9	TRBJ2-3	CASSSEGTDTQYF
14	TRBD2	TRBV10-1	TRBJ2-5	CASSESGGQETQYF
17	TRBD2	TRBV28	TRBJ2-6	CASSALAGDSGANVLTF
14	NA	TRBV28	TRBJ2-7	CANAPQGGGSEQYF
12	NA	TRBV5-5	TRBJ2-5	CASSFDGGIQYF
14	NA	TRBV28	TRBJ1-6	CASSSPHNNSPLHF
14	NA	TRBV5-1	TRBJ2-7	CASSLGVPNYEQYF
14	NA	TRBV19	TRBJ2-5	CASSPEEGGTAQYF
18	NA	TRBV19	TRBJ2-6	CASTLSGQSLSGANVLTF
13	NA	TRBV7-2	TRBJ2-5	CASSLGLRETQYF
14	NA	TRBV27	TRBJ1-1	CASSSDDRFTEAFF
14	TRBD2	TRBV5-6	TRBJ2-1	CASSEGLAYNEQFF
13	NA	TRBV28	TRBJ2-7	CASSRRRPYEQYF
14	TRBD1	TRBV27	TRBJ2-7	CASSFRGQGREQYF
13	NA	TRBV5-1	TRBJ1-1	CASSLEGVTEAFF
17	NA	TRBV7-2	TRBJ1-1	CASSHSLGQGRYTEAFF